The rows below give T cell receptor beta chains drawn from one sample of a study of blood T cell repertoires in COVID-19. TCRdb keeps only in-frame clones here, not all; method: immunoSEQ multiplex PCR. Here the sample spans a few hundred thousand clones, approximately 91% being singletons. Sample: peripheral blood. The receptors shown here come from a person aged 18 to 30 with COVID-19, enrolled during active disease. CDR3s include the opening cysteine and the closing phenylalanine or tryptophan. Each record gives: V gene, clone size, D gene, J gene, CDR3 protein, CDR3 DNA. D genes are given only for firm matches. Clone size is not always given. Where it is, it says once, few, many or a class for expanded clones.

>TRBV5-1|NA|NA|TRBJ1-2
CASSLGGDYGYTF
TGCGCCAGCAGCCTAGGGGGGGACTATGGCTACACCTTC
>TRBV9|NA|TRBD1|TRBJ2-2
CASSADRRGPNTGELFF
TGTGCCAGCAGCGCGGACAGGAGAGGGCCAAACACCGGGGAGCTGTTTTTT
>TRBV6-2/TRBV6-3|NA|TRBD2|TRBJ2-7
CASSWTSGDYEQYF
TGTGCCAGCAGTTGGACTAGCGGGGACTACGAGCAGTACTTC
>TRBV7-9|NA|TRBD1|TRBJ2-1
CASSPRDRPYNEQFF
TGTGCCAGCAGCCCCCGGGACAGGCCGTACAATGAGCAGTTCTTC
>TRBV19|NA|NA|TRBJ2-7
CASSIAGSTTYEQYF
TGTGCCAGTAGTATCGCCGGGAGTACGACCTACGAGCAGTACTTC
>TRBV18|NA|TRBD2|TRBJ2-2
CASSPSGLEYTGELFF
TGTGCCAGCTCACCCTCTGGACTAGAGTACACCGGGGAGCTGTTTTTT
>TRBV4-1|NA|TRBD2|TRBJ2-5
CASSHTSVIAEETQYF
TGCGCCAGCAGCCACACTAGCGTTATTGCAGAGGAGACCCAGTACTTC
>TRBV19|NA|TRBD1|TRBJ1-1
CASSTWTGMNTEAFF
TGTGCCAGTAGTACCTGGACAGGTATGAACACTGAAGCTTTCTTT
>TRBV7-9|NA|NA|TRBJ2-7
CASRPSSSYEQYF
TGTGCCAGCAGACCCTCGAGCTCCTACGAGCAGTACTTC
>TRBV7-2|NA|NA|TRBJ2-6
CASSSSSLANVLTF
TGTGCCAGCAGCTCCTCTAGTTTGGCCAACGTCCTGACTTTC
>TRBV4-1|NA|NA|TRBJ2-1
CASSHGNIARPEQFF
TGCGCCAGCAGCCACGGAAACATAGCGCGGCCCGAGCAGTTCTTC
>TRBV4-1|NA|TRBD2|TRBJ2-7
CASSPRLASDEQYF
TGCGCCAGCAGCCCTCGACTAGCTTCGGACGAGCAGTACTTC
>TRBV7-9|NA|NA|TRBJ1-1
CASSSWTENTEAFF
TGTGCCAGCAGCAGTTGGACAGAAAACACTGAAGCTTTCTTT
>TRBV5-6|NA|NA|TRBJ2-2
CASSFGQGFSGELFF
TGTGCCAGCAGCTTCGGACAAGGTTTTTCCGGGGAGCTGTTTTTT
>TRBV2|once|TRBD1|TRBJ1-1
CASSEVGTGGTEAFF
TGTGCCAGCAGTGAAGTAGGGACAGGCGGCACTGAAGCTTTCTTT
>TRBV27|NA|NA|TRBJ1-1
CASRYSQNTEAFF
TGTGCCAGCAGGTACAGCCAGAACACTGAAGCTTTCTTT
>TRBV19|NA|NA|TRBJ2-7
CASSIDNNYEQYF
TGTGCCAGTAGTATAGACAACAACTACGAGCAGTACTTC
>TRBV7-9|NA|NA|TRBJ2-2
CASSLRTGGTGELFF
TGTGCCAGCAGCTTGAGGACAGGAGGGACCGGGGAGCTGTTTTTT
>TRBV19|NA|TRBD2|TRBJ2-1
CASSTPLRAGVSGNEQFF
TGTGCCAGTAGTACCCCGTTGCGAGCGGGGGTATCAGGGAATGAGCAGTTCTTC
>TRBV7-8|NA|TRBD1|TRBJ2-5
CASTSGTGHETQYF
TGTGCCAGCACCTCCGGGACAGGGCACGAGACCCAGTACTTC